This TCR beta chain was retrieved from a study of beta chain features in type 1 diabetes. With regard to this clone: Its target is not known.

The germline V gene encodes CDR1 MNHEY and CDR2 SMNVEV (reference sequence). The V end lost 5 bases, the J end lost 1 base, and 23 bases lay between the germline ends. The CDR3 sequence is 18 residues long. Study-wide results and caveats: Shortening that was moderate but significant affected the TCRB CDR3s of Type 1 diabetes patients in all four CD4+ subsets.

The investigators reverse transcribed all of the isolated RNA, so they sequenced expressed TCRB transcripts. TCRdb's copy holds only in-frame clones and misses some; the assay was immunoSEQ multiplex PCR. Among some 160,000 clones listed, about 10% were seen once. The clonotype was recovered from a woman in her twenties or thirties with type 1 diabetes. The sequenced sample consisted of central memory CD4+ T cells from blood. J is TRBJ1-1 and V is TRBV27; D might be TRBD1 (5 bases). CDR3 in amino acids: CASSPQWRGHGSNTEAFF. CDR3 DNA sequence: TGTGCCAGCAGTCCACAGTGGAGGGGCCACGGGTCGAACACTGAAGCTTTCTTT.